The 3 T cell receptor beta chains given below trace back to one sample, sequenced in a study of CD8+ T cells in alopecia areata. Extracted from the samples, RNA was reverse transcribed into cDNA to serve as the sequencing template. Sequencing used immunoSEQ multiplex PCR; TCRdb keeps in-frame clones, though not all of them. This sample has about 110,000 clones, with roughly 55% found just once. The sequencing input was NKG2D-low CD8+ T cells sorted from blood. These TCRs come from a human donor with alopecia areata.

This rearrangement joins TRBV27 to TRBJ2-2, with TRBD2 identical over 13 bases. The germline CDR1 and CDR2 sequences are MNHEY and SMNVEV (reference sequence). The CDR3 runs 15 residues. The V and J ends lost 4 bases and 8 bases, in that order; junction bases with no gene match: 4. The CDR3 DNA reads TGTGCCAGCAGTTCGACTAGCGGGAGGACAGGGGAGCTGTTTTTT. This encodes CASSSTSGRTGELFF.

V gene TRBV5-5 combines with J gene TRBJ2-7, with a tentative D call TRBD1 (6 bases). The CDR3 has 15 residues. CDR1 is SGHKS, CDR2 YYEKEE, per germline (reference sequence). V was pared by 0 bases and J by 2 bases, with 12 bases between. CDR3 sequence (DNA): TGTGCCAGCAGCTTGGAAACAGGGATTGCCTACGAGCAGTACTTC. Translated, it gives CASSLETGIAYEQYF. Complete variable domain (other parts from reference TRBV5-5 and TRBJ2-7): DAGVTQSPTHLIKTRGQQVTLRCSPISGHKSVSWYQQVLGQGPQFIFQYYEKEERGRGNFPDRFSARQFPNYSSELNVNALLLGDSALYLCASSLETGIAYEQYFGPGTRLTVT.

This clone was seen at least ten times. V is TRBV6-6 and J is TRBJ1-4, with 7 bases identical to TRBD1. The junction had 0 bases not matched to a gene; V was cut back by 2 bases and J by 6 bases. Germline CDR1 MNHNY, CDR2 SVGAGI (reference sequence). This CDR3 comprises 13 residues. In nucleotides, the CDR3 is TGTGCCAGCAGTTACAGGGGGCATGAAAAACTGTTTTTT. Translating it yields CASSYRGHEKLFF.